This TCR beta chain was sequenced for a study of identical twins. A universal primer site was incorporated via template switching, and the cDNA contained unique molecular identifiers. MiXCR was run by TCRdb on the 5' RACE reads, yielding one entry per CDR3 protein. Seen here are 200,000 to 250,000 distinct CDR3 sequences, about 7.3% observed once, and the top ten hold under 4%. Trimming at V came to 3 bases and at J to 2 bases, leaving 4 bases not matched to a gene. The germline gives CDR1 MGHDK, CDR2 SYGVNS. CDR3 length equals 17 residues. The table lists this clonotype with many counts. These data are also associated with another study on yellow fever vaccine responses in identical twins. That report notes: The authors reported partly convergent, partly personalized vaccine responses in identical twins.

The chain carries TRBV25-1 and TRBJ2-3, with 14 bases fitting TRBD2. The source is a woman aged 18-29 years in good health. Sequencing used memory (CD45RO+) T cells sorted from blood. CDR3 sequence reads: CASSDLTSGGATDTQYF. Here the CDR3 DNA reads TGTGCCAGCAGTGATTTGACTAGCGGGGGGGCCACAGATACGCAGTATTTT.